The 6 T cell receptor beta chains in this list originate from one sample, sequenced in a study of blood T cells in healthy people across ages. Then a second PCR, running roughly 7 to 11 cycles, was carried out with a sample-barcoded 5' primer and a J-beta primer mix. Using its own MiXCR run on the 5' RACE reads, TCRdb lists one record per CDR3 protein. The sample includes approximately 1.5 million distinct CDR3 sequences, 42% of them seen just once. Sequencing was carried out using blood. All receptors derive from a young woman in good health.

The CDR3 DNA reads TGTGCCAGCAGTTCGGGGATTGTCAATGAGCAGTTCTTC. Translated, it gives CASSSGIVNEQFF. The chain uses TRBV27 and TRBJ2-1; tentatively, D is TRBD2 (5 bases). The CDR3 contains 13 residues. The ends were cut back, 4 bases at V and 6 bases at J, with 10 bases in the middle. The germline gives CDR1 MNHEY, CDR2 SMNVEV (reference sequence).

This clonotype was detected a few times. The chain combines TRBV6-1 with TRBJ2-6, with a tentative D call TRBD2 (5 bases). The CDR3 runs 20 residues. Between the trimmed V and J ends, which lost 6 bases and 1 base, there was a span of 25 bases. Germline CDR1 is MNHNS and CDR2 is SASEGT. The CDR3 loop is CASRASTGITLFSGANVLTF. In nucleotides, the CDR3 is TGTGCCAGCAGGGCTTCTACCGGGATTACACTTTTTTCTGGGGCCAACGTCCTGACTTTC.

The chain uses TRBV28 and TRBJ2-7, with 9 bases fitting TRBD1. The CDR3 is 16 amino acids. Trimming cost V 6 bases and J 1 base; bases outside gene matches: 10. Germline CDR1 and CDR2: MDHEN and SYDVKM. The CDR3 sequence is CASRGNAGTGSYEQYF. CDR3 nucleotide sequence: TGTGCCAGCAGGGGTAACGCCGGGACAGGGTCCTACGAGCAGTACTTC.

The V call is TRBV6-5, the J call TRBJ2-7; 8 nucleotides agree with TRBD1. The J segment lost 3 bases and the V segment lost 6 bases, leaving 7 bases of the junction unmatched. The CDR3 is made up of 14 amino acids. Germline V CDR1 and CDR2: MNHEY, SVGAGI. CDR3 nucleotides: TGTGCCAGCAGACCCCGGACAGGGTACTACGAGCAGTACTTC. Protein product: CASRPRTGYYEQYF.

This chain connects TRBV5-1 to TRBJ1-1, with a weak D call TRBD1 (5 bases). CDR3 length: 16 residues. The germline V gene encodes CDR1 SGHRS and CDR2 YFSETQ. Trimming left V 0 bases short and J 6 bases short, with 18 bases between. The CDR3 DNA follows: TGCGCCAGCAGCTTGGGTGGGGGTCTAGGTGGGGCTGAAGCTTTCTTT. It codes for CASSLGGGLGGAEAFF.

This clonotype was counted a single time. J is TRBJ2-4 and V is TRBV20-1; the D is unclear. The J call may not be correct, given that the DNA end is closer to TRBJ2-7. Germline CDR1 is DFQATT and CDR2 is SNEGSKA (reference sequence). The CDR3 length is 15 residues. The CDR3 bases are TGCAGTGCTAGAGATATTCGTGGGTCGGTCTACGAGCAGTACTTC. Encoded protein: CSARDIRGSVYEQYF.